This TCR beta chain was identified in a study of T cell repertoires in cytomegalovirus infection. On the study more broadly: Evidence of both CMV infection and a matching HLA type came from public TCR beta signatures. Study-level points and caveats: The ex vivo response was dominated by HLA-C-restricted CMV-specific TCR beta clonotypes. CMV carriers with the relevant HLA were identified by cumulative public TCR beta family frequency.

The CDR3 has 17 amino acids. After removal of 6 bases from V and 5 bases from J, the junction contained 11 bases not matched to a gene. CDR1 SEHNR and CDR2 FQNEAQ come from the germline V gene (reference sequence). TCRdb re-analysed the reads in MiXCR, keeping a single row per CDR3 protein. The table shows roughly 250,000 distinct CDR3 sequences, with approximately 22% occurring only once. Many counts were recorded for this clonotype. Antigen specificity is unknown. The chain employs TRBV7-9 and TRBJ1-4; the match to TRBD1 covers 11 bases. The specimen sequenced was CD8+ T cells from PBMCs. This receptor was taken from a human donor in good health (CMV status not recorded). Some clones in this sample may be carry-over from other donors' samples. CDR3 DNA sequence: TGTGCCAGCAGTCCCGGGACAGGGGGAAATGAGAATGAAAAACTGTTTTTT. It yields the protein CASSPGTGGNENEKLFF.